This section outlines one TCR beta chain sequence together with its context. Antigen: not known. The sequence runs out 3 residues before the end of the CDR3; the remainder is reconstructed from the germline J gene. This sample is part of a study of T cell clonality in common variable immunodeficiency. Findings and limits, study-wide: Fewer TCRbeta clones were shared among CVID subjects than controls. Patient heterogeneity in the CVID cohort limited correlations between repertoire features and clinical complications. Compared with healthy controls, CVID subjects showed increased TCRbeta clonality, mostly in about a third. Reportedly, TCR beta sequences from common variable immunodeficiency showed fewer deletions and N-nucleotide insertions.

Caucasian heritage predominated among both patients and controls. The CDR3 has 14 residues. With 6 bases clipped from V and 7 bases from J, the junction kept 7 bases outside the gene matches. Germline lookup yields CDR1 LNHDA and CDR2 SQIVND (reference sequence). Clones were sequenced by immunoSEQ multiplex PCR, and TCRdb holds only the in-frame ones, with some missing. This repertoire holds roughly 42,000 clones, and none appear only once. This sequence was found in a human donor with common variable immunodeficiency. The rearrangement joins TRBV19 to TRBJ2-2; TRBD1 matches 8 bases. Input material: peripheral blood mononuclear cells. The covered CDR3 bases are TGTGCCAGTAGCAGACAGGGGAGGAACGGGGAG. Amino acid sequence: CASSRQGRNGE. The whole CDR3 sequence is CASSRQGRNGELFF.